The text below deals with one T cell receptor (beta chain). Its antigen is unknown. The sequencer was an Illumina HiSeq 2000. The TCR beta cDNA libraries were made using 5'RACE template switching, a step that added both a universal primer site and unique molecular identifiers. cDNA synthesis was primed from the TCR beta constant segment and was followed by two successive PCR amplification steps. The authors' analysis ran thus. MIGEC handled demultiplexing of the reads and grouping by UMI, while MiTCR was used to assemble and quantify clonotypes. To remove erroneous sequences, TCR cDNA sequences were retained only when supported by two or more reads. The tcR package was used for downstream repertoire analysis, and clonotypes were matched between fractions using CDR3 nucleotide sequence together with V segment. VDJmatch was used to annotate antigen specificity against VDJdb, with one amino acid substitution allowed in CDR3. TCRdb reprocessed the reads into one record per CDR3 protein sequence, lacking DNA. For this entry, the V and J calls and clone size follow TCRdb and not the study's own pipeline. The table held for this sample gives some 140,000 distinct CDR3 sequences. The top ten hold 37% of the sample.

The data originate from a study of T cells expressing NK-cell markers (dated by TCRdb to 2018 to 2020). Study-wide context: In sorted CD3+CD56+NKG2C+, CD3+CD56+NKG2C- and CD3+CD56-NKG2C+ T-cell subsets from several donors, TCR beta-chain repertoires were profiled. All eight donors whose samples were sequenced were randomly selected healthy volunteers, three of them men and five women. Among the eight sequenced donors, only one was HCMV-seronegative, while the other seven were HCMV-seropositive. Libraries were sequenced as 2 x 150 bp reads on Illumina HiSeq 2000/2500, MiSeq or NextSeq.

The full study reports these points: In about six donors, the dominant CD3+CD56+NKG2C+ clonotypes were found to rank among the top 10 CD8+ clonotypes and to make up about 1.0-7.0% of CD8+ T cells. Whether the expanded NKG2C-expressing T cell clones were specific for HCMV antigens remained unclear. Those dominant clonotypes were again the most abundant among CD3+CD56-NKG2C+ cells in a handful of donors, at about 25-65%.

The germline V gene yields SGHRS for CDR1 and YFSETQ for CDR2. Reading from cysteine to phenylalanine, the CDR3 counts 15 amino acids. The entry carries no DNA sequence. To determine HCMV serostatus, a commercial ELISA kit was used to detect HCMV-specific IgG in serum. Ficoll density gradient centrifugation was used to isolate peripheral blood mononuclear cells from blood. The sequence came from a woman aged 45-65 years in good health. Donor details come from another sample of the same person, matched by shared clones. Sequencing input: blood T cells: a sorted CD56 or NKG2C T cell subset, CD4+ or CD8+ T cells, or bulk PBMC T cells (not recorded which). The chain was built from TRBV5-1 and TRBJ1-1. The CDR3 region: CASSLRRVTNTEAFF.